This entry is about one T cell receptor (beta chain). The target antigen is unknown. The data belong to a study of shared clonotypes between healthy human individuals. General study findings and limits: Clonotype sharing among donors was thought likely to change with sequencing depth.

Naive CD8 cells comprised CD45RO-negative, CCR7-positively selected cells, excluding terminally differentiated effector memory CD45RA+ cells. Only Caucasian adults living in Nashville, Tennessee served as donors. The V end was cut by 4 bases, the J end by 10 bases, with 22 bases between. This CDR3 is built from 15 residues. Looked up from germline, CDR1 is SGHTA and CDR2 is FQGNSA. This table comes from immunoSEQ multiplex PCR, and its TCRdb copy is limited to in-frame clones, with some not included. The table lists roughly 2,000,000 clones, about 95% of them singletons. The origin of this receptor is a man younger than 35 in good health. V usage is TRBV7-2 and J usage is TRBJ1-1; D is perhaps TRBD1 (6 bases). Source material: naive CD8+ T cells sorted from blood. CDR3 sequence: CASSSEAGQLGGAFF. The CDR3 bases are TGTGCCAGCAGCTCCGAAGCCGGACAGTTAGGGGGAGCTTTCTTT.